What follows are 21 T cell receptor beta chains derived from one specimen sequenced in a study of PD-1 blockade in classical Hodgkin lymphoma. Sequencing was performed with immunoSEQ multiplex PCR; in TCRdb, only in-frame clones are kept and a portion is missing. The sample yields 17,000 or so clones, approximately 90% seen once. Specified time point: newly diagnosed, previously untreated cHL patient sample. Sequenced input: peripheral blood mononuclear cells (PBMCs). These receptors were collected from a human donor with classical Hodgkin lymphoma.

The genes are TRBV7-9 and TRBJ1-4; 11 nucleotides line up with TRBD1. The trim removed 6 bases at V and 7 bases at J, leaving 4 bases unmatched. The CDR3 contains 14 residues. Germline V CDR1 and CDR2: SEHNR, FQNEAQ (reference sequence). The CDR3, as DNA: TGTGCCAGCAGGCCCGGGACAGGGGGTGAAAAACTGTTTTTT. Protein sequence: CASRPGTGGEKLFF.

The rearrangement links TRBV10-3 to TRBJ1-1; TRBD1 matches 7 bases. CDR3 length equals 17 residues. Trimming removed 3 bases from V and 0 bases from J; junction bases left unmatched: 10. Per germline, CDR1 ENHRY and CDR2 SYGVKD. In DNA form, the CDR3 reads TGTGCCATCAGTGACCTGGACAGGACCTACATGAACACTGAAGCTTTCTTT. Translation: CAISDLDRTYMNTEAFF.

The CDR3 loop is CASSLGDRGYGYTF. The CDR3 DNA sequence: TGCGCCAGCAGCTTGGGGGACAGGGGCTATGGCTACACCTTC. The rearrangement joins TRBV5-1 to TRBJ1-2; TRBD1 agrees at 10 bases. Germline V gene sequence: CDR1 SGHRS, CDR2 YFSETQ. The CDR3 contains 14 residues. Trimming at V came to 0 bases and at J to 4 bases, leaving 0 bases not matched to a gene. Full variable domain (outside the CDR3, taken from reference TRBV5-1 and TRBJ1-2): KAGVTQTPRYLIKTRGQQVTLSCSPISGHRSVSWYQQTPGQGLQFLFEYFSETQRNKGNFPGRFSGRQFSNSRSEMNVSTLELGDSALYLCASSLGDRGYGYTFGSGTRLTVV.

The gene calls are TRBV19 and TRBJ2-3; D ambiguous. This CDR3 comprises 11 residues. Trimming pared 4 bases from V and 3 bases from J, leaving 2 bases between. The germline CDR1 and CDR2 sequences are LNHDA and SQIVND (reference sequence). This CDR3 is CASSTTDTQYF. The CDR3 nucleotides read TGTGCCAGTAGTACAACAGATACGCAGTATTTT.

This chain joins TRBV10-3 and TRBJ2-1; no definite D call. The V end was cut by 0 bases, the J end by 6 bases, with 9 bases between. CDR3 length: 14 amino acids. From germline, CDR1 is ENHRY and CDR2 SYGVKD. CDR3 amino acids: CAISESGLINEQFF. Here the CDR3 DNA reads TGTGCCATCAGTGAGTCGGGCCTAATCAATGAGCAGTTCTTC.

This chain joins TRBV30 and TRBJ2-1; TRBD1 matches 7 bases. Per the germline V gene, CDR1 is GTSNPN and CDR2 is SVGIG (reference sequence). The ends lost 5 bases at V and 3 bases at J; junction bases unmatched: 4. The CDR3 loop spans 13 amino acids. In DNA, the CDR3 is TGTGCCTGGGGACAGGATAACTACAATGAGCAGTTCTTC. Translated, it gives CAWGQDNYNEQFF.

The CDR3 nucleotides are TGTGCCAGTAGTATCCAAGGGGGTAATCAGCCCCAGCATTTT. Translating gives CASSIQGGNQPQHF. The chain employs TRBV19 and TRBJ1-5; a weak D match, TRBD1 (6 bases). With 3 bases removed from V and 4 bases from J, the gap between germline ends came to 10 bases. Germline V gene sequence: CDR1 LNHDA, CDR2 SQIVND (reference sequence). CDR3 length: 14 residues.

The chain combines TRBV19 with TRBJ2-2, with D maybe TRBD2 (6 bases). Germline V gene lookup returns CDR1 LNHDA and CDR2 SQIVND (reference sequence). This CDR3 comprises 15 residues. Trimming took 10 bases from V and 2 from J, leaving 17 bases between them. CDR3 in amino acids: CATNGRSLNTGELFF. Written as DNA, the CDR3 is TGTGCCACTAATGGGAGGTCCTTAAACACCGGGGAGCTGTTTTTT.

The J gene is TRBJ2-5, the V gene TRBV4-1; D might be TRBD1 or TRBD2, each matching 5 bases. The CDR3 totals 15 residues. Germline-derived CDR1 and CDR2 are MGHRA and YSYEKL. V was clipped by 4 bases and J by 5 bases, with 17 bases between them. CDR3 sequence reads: CASSPTGGGSETQYF. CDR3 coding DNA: TGCGCCAGCAGCCCAACGGGTGGGGGATCGGAGACCCAGTACTTC.

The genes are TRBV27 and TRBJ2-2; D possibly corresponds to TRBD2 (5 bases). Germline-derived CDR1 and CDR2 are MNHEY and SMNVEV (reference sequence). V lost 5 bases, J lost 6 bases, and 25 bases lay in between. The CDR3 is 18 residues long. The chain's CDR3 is CASSTQTTTDEVSGELFF. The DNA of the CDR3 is TGTGCCAGCAGTACCCAGACGACTACAGACGAGGTCTCCGGGGAGCTGTTTTTT.

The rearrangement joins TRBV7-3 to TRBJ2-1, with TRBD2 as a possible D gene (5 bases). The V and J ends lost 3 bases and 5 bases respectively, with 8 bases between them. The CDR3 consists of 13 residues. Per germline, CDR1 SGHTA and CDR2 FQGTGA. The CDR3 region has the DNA TGTGCCAGCAGCTTTATCGGGAACAATGAGCAGTTCTTC. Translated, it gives CASSFIGNNEQFF. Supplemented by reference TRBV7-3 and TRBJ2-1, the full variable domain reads GAGVSQTPSNKVTEKGKYVELRCDPISGHTALYWYRQSLGQGPEFLIYFQGTGAADDSGLPNDRFFAVRPEGSVSTLKIQRTERGDSAVYLCASSFIGNNEQFFGPGTRLTVL.

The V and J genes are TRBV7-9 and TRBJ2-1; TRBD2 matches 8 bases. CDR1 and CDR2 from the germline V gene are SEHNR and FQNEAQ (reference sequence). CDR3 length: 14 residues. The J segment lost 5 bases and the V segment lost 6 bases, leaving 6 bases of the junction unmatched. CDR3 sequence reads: CASRREEIDNEQFF. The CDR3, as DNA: TGTGCCAGCAGGCGGGAGGAGATAGACAATGAGCAGTTCTTC.

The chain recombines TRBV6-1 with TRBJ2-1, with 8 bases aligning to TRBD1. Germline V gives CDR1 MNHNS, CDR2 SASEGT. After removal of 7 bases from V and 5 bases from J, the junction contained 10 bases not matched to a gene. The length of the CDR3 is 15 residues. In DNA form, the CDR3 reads TGTGCCAGCACTCCCCGGACAGGGATCAACAATGAGCAGTTCTTC. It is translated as CASTPRTGINNEQFF.

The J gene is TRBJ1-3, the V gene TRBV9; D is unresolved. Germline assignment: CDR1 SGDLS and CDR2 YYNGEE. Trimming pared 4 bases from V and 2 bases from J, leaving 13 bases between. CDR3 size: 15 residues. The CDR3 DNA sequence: TGTGCCAGCAGCCCGACCAACATTCCTGGAAACACCATATATTTT. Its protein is CASSPTNIPGNTIYF.

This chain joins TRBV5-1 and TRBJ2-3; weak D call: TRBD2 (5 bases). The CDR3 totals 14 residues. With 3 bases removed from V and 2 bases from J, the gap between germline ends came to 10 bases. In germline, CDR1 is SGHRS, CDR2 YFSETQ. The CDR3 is CASSSYRDTDTQYF. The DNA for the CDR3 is TGCGCCAGCAGCTCCTACCGGGACACAGATACGCAGTATTTT.

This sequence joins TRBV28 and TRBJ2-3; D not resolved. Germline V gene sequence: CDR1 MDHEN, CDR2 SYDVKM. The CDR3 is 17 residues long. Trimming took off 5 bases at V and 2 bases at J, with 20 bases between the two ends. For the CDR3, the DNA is TGTGCCAGCAGTCTATTATACAGAAGTGAGATCACAGATACGCAGTATTTT. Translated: CASSLLYRSEITDTQYF.

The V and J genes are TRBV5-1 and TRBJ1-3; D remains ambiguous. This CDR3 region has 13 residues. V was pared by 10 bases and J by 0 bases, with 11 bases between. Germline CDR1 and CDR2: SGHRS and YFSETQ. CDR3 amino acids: CAVVKSSGNTIYF. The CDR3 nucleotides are TGCGCCGTCGTTAAATCCTCTGGAAACACCATATATTTT.

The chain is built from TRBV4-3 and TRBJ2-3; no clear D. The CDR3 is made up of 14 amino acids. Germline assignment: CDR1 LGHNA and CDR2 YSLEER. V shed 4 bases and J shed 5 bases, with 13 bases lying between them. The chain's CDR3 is CASSPLGERDTQYF. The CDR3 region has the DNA TGCGCCAGCAGCCCCCTCGGCGAGCGAGATACGCAGTATTTT.

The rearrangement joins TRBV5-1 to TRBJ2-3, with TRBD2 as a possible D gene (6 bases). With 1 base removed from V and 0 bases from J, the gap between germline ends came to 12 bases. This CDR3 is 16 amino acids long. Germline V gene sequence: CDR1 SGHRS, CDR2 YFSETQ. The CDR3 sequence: CASSLWGLRSTDTQYF. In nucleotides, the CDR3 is TGCGCCAGCAGCTTGTGGGGACTCAGGAGCACAGATACGCAGTATTTT.

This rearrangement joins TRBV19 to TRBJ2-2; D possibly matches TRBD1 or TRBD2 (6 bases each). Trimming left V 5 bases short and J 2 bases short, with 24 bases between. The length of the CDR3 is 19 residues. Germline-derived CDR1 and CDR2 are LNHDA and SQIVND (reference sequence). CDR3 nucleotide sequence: TGTGCCAGTAGTCTCTCGGGATGGGGGGCCCAACTCAACACCGGGGAGCTGTTTTTT. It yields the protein CASSLSGWGAQLNTGELFF.

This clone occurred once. The CDR3 reads CASRQGGTYEQYF. Here the CDR3 DNA reads TGTGCCAGCAGACAGGGGGGGACCTACGAGCAGTACTTC. The chain combines TRBV28 with TRBJ2-7, with D perhaps matching TRBD1 (8 bases). Germline CDR1 and CDR2: MDHEN and SYDVKM. Trimming stripped 6 bases from V and 2 bases from J, with 11 bases between. The length of the CDR3 is 13 residues. Together with reference TRBV28 and TRBJ2-7, the CDR3 gives the full variable domain: DVKVTQSSRYLVKRTGEKVFLECVQDMDHENMFWYRQDPGLGLRLIYFSYDVKMKEKGDIPEGYSVSREKKERFSLILESASTNQTSMYLCASRQGGTYEQYFGPGTRLTVT.